This T cell receptor beta chain appears in the sequencing data of a study of neoadjuvant anti-PD-1 for oral cavity cancer. Whole-study context: Most patients had three to four biweekly doses of 3 mg/kg nivolumab before resection. Patients without progression got a fourth dose around day 43.

Most tumor samples had roughly 4.5 ug input DNA in two replicates. Sequenced by immunoSEQ multiplex PCR; TCRdb stores in-frame clones only, minus some. The sample shows under 5,500 clones, 58% of them seen only once. The TCR originated in a person aged 35-79 years with oral cavity squamous cell carcinoma. This specimen consisted of tumor tissue, obtained before nivolumab (anti-PD-1) treatment.

The CDR3 bases are TGTGCCAGCAGTGAAGCTAGACGAAACAATCAGCCCCAGCATTTT. Translated, it gives CASSEARRNNQPQHF. The genes are TRBV2 and TRBJ1-5; D ambiguous. From germline, CDR1 is SNHLY and CDR2 FYNNEI. The CDR3 consists of 15 residues. Between the trimmed V and J ends, which lost 0 bases and 3 bases, there was a span of 9 bases.